This record covers a single T cell receptor (beta chain). This CDR3 is built from 14 residues. Original analysis: Reference gene primer amplification gave estimated nucleated cell counts. Only in-frame clones appear in the TCRdb table, and some are missing; sequencing was by immunoSEQ multiplex PCR. V and J calls plus clone size are reproduced from that table; the DNA served to infer D and trimming. The sample includes roughly 100,000 clones, approximately 80% seen only once; the top ten take 20% to 25%. This sample is drawn from a study of blood T cell repertoires in COVID-19. Turning to the study itself: The United States, Italy and Spain supplied acute and convalescent COVID-19 samples. Sources were T cells, B-cell-depleted T cells, or PBMCs; the material itself was cDNA or gDNA.

This clonotype was sampled from a man between 65 and 85 years old with active or convalescent COVID-19. The chain is built from TRBV21-1 and TRBJ2-7; TRBD1, as called in the table, went unchecked against the DNA. TRBV21-1 is flagged as a pseudogene. The sequenced sample was peripheral blood. The CDR3 is CASSKKQGSYEQYF. CDR3 nucleotide sequence: TGTGCCAGCAGCAAAAAGCAGGGGTCCTACGAGCAGTACTTC.